Presented here are 11 T cell receptor beta chains from one specimen sequenced in a study of shared clonotypes between healthy human individuals. This table comes from immunoSEQ multiplex PCR, and its TCRdb copy is limited to in-frame clones, with some not included. The repertoire has about 460,000 clones, approximately 71% of them found once; the top ten carry around 11%. Source material: PBMCs. These receptors were obtained from a woman in her 40s in good health. Some clones in this sample may be carry-over from other donors' samples.

This clone appeared once. Distinct nucleotide sequences in the sample also encode this CDR3. J is TRBJ2-4 and V is TRBV9; tentatively, D is TRBD1 (6 bases). Germline V gene data show CDR1 as SGDLS and CDR2 as YYNGEE. The CDR3 consists of 14 residues. Trimming cost V 6 bases and J 8 bases, with 18 bases left between them. DNA of the CDR3: TGTGCCAGCAACGTCAGGGGAGAGAAGGACATTCAGTACTTC. Translation: CASNVRGEKDIQYF. Based on the CDR3 plus reference TRBV9 and TRBJ2-4, the full variable domain is DSGVTQTPKHLITATGQRVTLRCSPRSGDLSVYWYQQSLDQGLQFLIQYYNGEERAKGNILERFSAQQFPDLHSELNLSSLELGDSALYFCASNVRGEKDIQYFGAGTRLSVL.

The chain links TRBV5-1 to TRBJ2-5; 7 bases line up with TRBD2. This CDR3 region has 15 residues. Germline CDR1 SGHRS, CDR2 YFSETQ. V was pared by 0 bases and J by 5 bases, with 7 bases of the junction left unmatched. CDR3 region: CASSLAGEGSETQYF. Written as DNA, the CDR3 is TGCGCCAGCAGCTTGGCCGGGGAGGGCTCGGAGACCCAGTACTTC.

The J gene is TRBJ2-3, the V gene TRBV9; 12 bases match TRBD2. V lost 3 bases and J lost 6; bases outside the gene matches: 5. Germline assignment: CDR1 SGDLS and CDR2 YYNGEE. The CDR3 loop spans 15 amino acids. In DNA form, the CDR3 reads TGTGCCAGCAGCGCCGGGACTAGCGGGTGGGATACGCAGTATTTT. As protein: CASSAGTSGWDTQYF. Variable domain in full (rest from reference TRBV9 and TRBJ2-3): DSGVTQTPKHLITATGQRVTLRCSPRSGDLSVYWYQQSLDQGLQFLIQYYNGEERAKGNILERFSAQQFPDLHSELNLSSLELGDSALYFCASSAGTSGWDTQYFGPGTRLTVL.

The chain carries TRBV6-1 and TRBJ1-5; D remains ambiguous. Germline loops: CDR1 MNHNS, CDR2 SASEGT. V lost 2 bases and J 4 bases, leaving 6 bases between the germline ends. The CDR3 is 13 amino acids. The CDR3 protein is CASSETGNQPQHF. As DNA, the CDR3 is TGTGCCAGCAGTGAAACGGGGAATCAGCCCCAGCATTTT.

This clone came up many times. The chain's CDR3 is CASSFNEQFF. In DNA form, the CDR3 reads TGTGCCAGCAGTTTTAATGAGCAGTTCTTC. The V and J genes are TRBV28 and TRBJ2-1; no definite D call. CDR3 size: 10 residues. Germline CDR1 reads MDHEN; CDR2 reads SYDVKM. V shed 3 bases and J shed 7 bases, with 1 base lying between them.

The rearrangement joins TRBV18 to TRBJ2-1; D is perhaps TRBD1 (6 bases). CDR1 KGHSH and CDR2 LQKENI come from the germline V gene. Trimming left V 4 bases short and J 6 bases short, with 19 bases between. The CDR3 extends over 16 amino acids. The CDR3 protein is CASSRPGRGKVNEQFF. Written as DNA, the CDR3 is TGTGCCAGCTCACGCCCGGGAAGGGGGAAAGTCAATGAGCAGTTCTTC. The full variable domain, with the rest looked up from reference TRBV18 and TRBJ2-1, is NAGVMQNPRHLVRRRGQEARLRCSPMKGHSHVYWYRQLPEEGLKFMVYLQKENIIDESGMPKERFSAEFPKEGPSILRIQQVVRGDSAAYFCASSRPGRGKVNEQFFGPGTRLTVL.

The table lists this clone with many counts. This sequence joins TRBV28 and TRBJ1-2; D may be TRBD1 (5 bases). Between the trimmed V and J ends, which lost 4 bases and 5 bases, there was a span of 8 bases. This CDR3 has 12 amino acids. The germline CDR1 and CDR2 sequences are MDHEN and SYDVKM. In DNA, the CDR3 is TGTGCCAGCAGTTCGGGGGAGTATGGCTACACCTTC. It specifies CASSSGEYGYTF.

This clone has more than one count but fewer than ten. The V call is TRBV27, the J call TRBJ2-1; perhaps D is TRBD1 or TRBD2 (5 bases each). Per the germline V gene, CDR1 is MNHEY and CDR2 is SMNVEV (reference sequence). The CDR3 contains 13 residues. The V end lost 2 bases, the J end lost 9 bases, and 11 bases lay between the germline ends. CDR3 loop: CASSLAPGTEQFF. CDR3 DNA sequence: TGTGCCAGCAGTTTAGCCCCCGGGACTGAGCAGTTCTTC.

This clone was observed once. The gene calls are TRBV2 and TRBJ2-5, with D uncertain. Trimming removed 4 bases from V and 4 bases from J, with 7 bases in between. CDR3 length: 12 residues. CDR1 SNHLY and CDR2 FYNNEI come from the germline V gene. The CDR3 spells CASSAGGETQYF. CDR3 DNA sequence: TGTGCCAGCAGTGCCGGTGGAGAGACCCAGTACTTC.

In regard to this clone: A much larger clonotype is one base distant, so this may be a read error. The V call is TRBV7-8, the J call TRBJ2-7, with D perhaps matching TRBD1 (5 bases). The CDR3 loop spans 12 amino acids. Germline V gene lookup returns CDR1 SGHVS and CDR2 FQNEAQ. The V and J ends lost 6 bases and 1 base respectively, with 7 bases between them. The CDR3 region has the DNA TGTGCCAGCAGGGACAAGTCCTACGAGCAGTACTTC. It specifies CASRDKSYEQYF.

Ten or more counts support this clone. This sample includes further DNA sequences coding for the same CDR3. The V gene is TRBV6-5, the J gene TRBJ1-2; D remains ambiguous. This CDR3 has 14 amino acids. The V and J ends lost 2 bases and 4 bases respectively, with 11 bases between them. Per the germline V gene, CDR1 is MNHEY and CDR2 is SVGAGI. The CDR3 region is CASSYGSRSYGYTF. CDR3 bases: TGTGCCAGCAGTTACGGCAGTCGGAGCTATGGCTACACCTTC.